Detailed here is one T cell receptor beta chain. Its antigen is not identified. The germline gives CDR1 MNHEY, CDR2 SVGAGI. V lost 5 bases, J lost 1 base, and 13 bases lay in between. This CDR3 has 15 residues. These data come from a study of T cell responses to AZD1222 COVID-19 vaccine. Whole-study findings and limits: Dominant CD4 TCR responses targeted spike regions 160-218 and 743-854. The donors showed a predominance of white British ancestry and of females, with possible underestimation of clonal diversity.

The protocol was immunoSEQ multiplex PCR, while the TCRdb copy is restricted to in-frame clones and leaves out a portion. The sample records under 150,000 clones, around nine tenths being singletons. The chain recombines TRBV6-5 with TRBJ2-3, with D perhaps being TRBD1 or TRBD2 (7 bases each). The sample here was peripheral blood, taken on day 0 of MenACWY control vaccination. This clonotype was obtained from an adult in good health. CDR3 sequence reads: CASSQGGAGTDTQYF. For the CDR3, the DNA is TGTGCCAGCAGTCAGGGGGGGGCTGGCACAGATACGCAGTATTTT.